The rows below give T cell receptor beta chains drawn from one sample of a study of blood T cell repertoires in COVID-19. Here immunoSEQ multiplex PCR was the method, and the copy in TCRdb shows in-frame clones only, minus some. The sample yields tens of thousands of clones, 84% seen once. Sample: peripheral blood. The receptors stem from a woman aged 60-70 years with acute or convalescent COVID-19. The CDR3 runs from the conserved cysteine through the conserved F or W. A D gene is named only where the DNA matches it firmly. Rows give clone size only sometimes, using once, few, many, or a class for an expanded clone.

>TRBV4-1|TRBJ2-2|TRBD2|.
CASSPSGGATPGELFF
TGCGCCAGCAGCCCGAGCGGGGGGGCTACCCCCGGGGAGCTGTTTTTT
>TRBV5-6|TRBJ1-2|TRBD1|.
CASSSTGGYGYTF
TGTGCCAGCAGCTCCACAGGGGGCTATGGCTACACCTTC
>TRBV6-5|TRBJ1-2|.|.
CATVNTDYLSYTF
TGTGCCACCGTTAACACAGACTATTTGAGCTACACCTTC
>TRBV2|TRBJ1-2|TRBD1|.
CASSETGGYGYTF
TGTGCCAGCAGTGAAACAGGGGGGTATGGCTACACCTTC
>TRBV6-5|TRBJ1-1|TRBD1|once
CASSSNRGTEAFF
TGTGCCAGCAGTTCCAACAGGGGAACTGAAGCTTTCTTT
>TRBV6-5|TRBJ2-4|TRBD2|once
CASSTRGGNGIQYF
TGTGCCAGCTCCACCCGGGGGGGAAACGGCATTCAGTACTTC
>TRBV10-1|TRBJ2-2|TRBD2|.
CASSDGGGNTGELFF
TGCGCCAGCAGTGACGGCGGGGGGAACACCGGGGAGCTGTTTTTT
>TRBV5-1|TRBJ1-4|.|once
CASKGDEKLFF
TGCGCCAGCAAGGGAGATGAAAAACTGTTTTTT
>TRBV9|TRBJ2-3|.|.
CASSVVQSTDTQYF
TGTGCCAGCAGCGTAGTCCAGAGCACAGATACGCAGTATTTT
>TRBV19|TRBJ2-5|.|once
CASSVSQGETQYF
TGTGCCAGTAGCGTATCTCAGGGGGAGACCCAGTACTTC
>TRBV2|TRBJ2-3|.|.
CASSHSPPEVTDTQYF
TGTGCCAGCAGTCACAGCCCCCCGGAGGTGACAGATACGCAGTATTTT
>TRBV5-6|TRBJ1-1|.|.
CASSFETGAFF
TGTGCCAGCAGCTTCGAGACAGGAGCTTTCTTT
>TRBV3-1/TRBV3-2|TRBJ2-2|TRBD2|.
CASSHTGSGGNTGELFF
TGTGCCAGCAGCCATACGGGTAGCGGGGGGAACACCGGGGAGCTGTTTTTT
>TRBV11-2|TRBJ1-1|TRBD1|.
CASSLGLGGRKEAFF
TGTGCCAGCAGCTTAGGATTAGGGGGCAGGAAAGAAGCTTTCTTT
>TRBV5-1|TRBJ1-1|.|once
CASSLHPEGRSEAFF
TGCGCCAGCAGCTTGCATCCAGAGGGTAGGTCTGAAGCTTTCTTT
>TRBV2|TRBJ2-5|.|.
CASSEARETQYF
TGTGCCAGCAGTGAAGCTCGGGAGACCCAGTACTTC
>TRBV6-5|TRBJ2-7|TRBD1|.
CASSQGATFYEQYF
TGTGCCAGCAGCCAGGGGGCGACTTTCTACGAGCAGTACTTC
>TRBV9|TRBJ1-1|TRBD1|.
CASSPWTGGTEAFF
TGTGCCAGCAGCCCCTGGACAGGGGGCACTGAAGCTTTCTTT